This T cell receptor beta chain comes out of a study of T cell changes during pregnancy in multiple sclerosis. This clone was seen once. Using immunoSEQ multiplex PCR, the repertoire was profiled, and TCRdb retains in-frame clones only, with some absent. There are tens of thousands of clones in the sample; just under 95% occur only once, and approximately 7% lies in the top ten. CDR1 is SGHVS, CDR2 FQNEAQ, per germline. V was pared by 2 bases and J by 4 bases, with 15 bases of the junction left unmatched. The CDR3 extends over 18 amino acids. The V call is TRBV7-8, the J call TRBJ2-7; 9 bases map to TRBD1. The sequences come from CD8+ T cells from peripheral blood mononuclear cells, collected in the third trimester of pregnancy. The origin of this receptor is a female donor with multiple sclerosis, enrolled in a pregnancy study. The CDR3 sequence is CASSLPAFDRGGPYEQYF. CDR3 sequence (DNA): TGTGCCAGCAGCTTACCAGCCTTCGACAGGGGGGGCCCGTACGAGCAGTACTTC.